One and the same sample provided the 3 T cell receptor beta chains below, sequenced in a study of blood T cell repertoires in COVID-19. Only in-frame clones appear in the TCRdb table, and some are missing; sequencing was by immunoSEQ multiplex PCR. The data hold roughly 150,000 clones, with about 77% observed a single time. Material for sequencing was peripheral blood. These receptors all stem from a woman older than 75 with acute or convalescent COVID-19.

This clone was recorded at least ten times. CDR3 protein: CASSPRTGRLRLNEQFF. In DNA, the CDR3 is TGTGCCAGCAGCCCACGGACAGGGCGGTTGAGACTCAATGAGCAGTTCTTC. The V call is TRBV7-9, the J call TRBJ2-1; 8 nucleotides line up with TRBD1. Per the germline V gene, CDR1 is SEHNR and CDR2 is FQNEAQ (reference sequence). Germline trimming cut 5 bases from V and 6 bases from J; bases unmatched to any gene: 15. The length of the CDR3 is 17 residues.

The chain uses TRBV5-1 and TRBJ2-7; TRBD1 aligns across 10 bases. This CDR3 has 16 residues. V trimming: 1 base; J trimming: 3 bases; junction bases outside the gene matches: 7. CDR1 is SGHRS, CDR2 YFSETQ, per germline. The CDR3: CASSLYAGTGVYEQYF. Here the CDR3 DNA reads TGCGCCAGCAGCTTGTACGCAGGGACAGGGGTCTACGAGCAGTACTTC. The whole variable domain, filled in from reference TRBV5-1 and TRBJ2-7, reads KAGVTQTPRYLIKTRGQQVTLSCSPISGHRSVSWYQQTPGQGLQFLFEYFSETQRNKGNFPGRFSGRQFSNSRSEMNVSTLELGDSALYLCASSLYAGTGVYEQYFGPGTRLTVT.

V usage is TRBV6-5 and J usage is TRBJ2-7; D remains ambiguous. The length of the CDR3 is 11 residues. Germline values: CDR1 MNHEY, CDR2 SVGAGI. V shed 4 bases and J shed 6 bases, with 7 bases lying between them. The CDR3 nucleotides read TGTGCCAGCAGTTTCACGGGCGAGCAGTACTTC. Its protein product is CASSFTGEQYF.